This entry describes one TCR beta chain. Its antigen is unidentified. These data are taken from a study of beta chain features in type 1 diabetes. The study's findings and limits: The naive, central memory and Treg TCRB repertoires of patients appeared to be more similar to one another than those of healthy donors. All four CD4+ subsets from Type 1 diabetes patients carried moderately but significantly shorter TCRB CDR3s.

Expressed TCRB transcripts were sequenced because the isolated RNA had all been reverse transcribed beforehand. TCRdb's copy holds only in-frame clones and misses some; the assay was immunoSEQ multiplex PCR. Of approximately 730,000 clones listed, roughly an eighth are singletons. The CDR3 consists of 14 residues. Trimming cost V 4 bases and J 2 bases, with 12 bases left between them. Per germline, CDR1 SGHRS and CDR2 YFSETQ. The sample was naive CD4+ T cells from blood. The J gene is TRBJ1-1, the V gene TRBV5-1; D gene ambiguous. The TCR originated in a man aged 18 to 29 with type 1 diabetes. DNA of the CDR3: TGCGCCAGCAGCCCGGCCAGGCAAAACACTGAAGCTTTCTTT. Its translation is CASSPARQNTEAFF.